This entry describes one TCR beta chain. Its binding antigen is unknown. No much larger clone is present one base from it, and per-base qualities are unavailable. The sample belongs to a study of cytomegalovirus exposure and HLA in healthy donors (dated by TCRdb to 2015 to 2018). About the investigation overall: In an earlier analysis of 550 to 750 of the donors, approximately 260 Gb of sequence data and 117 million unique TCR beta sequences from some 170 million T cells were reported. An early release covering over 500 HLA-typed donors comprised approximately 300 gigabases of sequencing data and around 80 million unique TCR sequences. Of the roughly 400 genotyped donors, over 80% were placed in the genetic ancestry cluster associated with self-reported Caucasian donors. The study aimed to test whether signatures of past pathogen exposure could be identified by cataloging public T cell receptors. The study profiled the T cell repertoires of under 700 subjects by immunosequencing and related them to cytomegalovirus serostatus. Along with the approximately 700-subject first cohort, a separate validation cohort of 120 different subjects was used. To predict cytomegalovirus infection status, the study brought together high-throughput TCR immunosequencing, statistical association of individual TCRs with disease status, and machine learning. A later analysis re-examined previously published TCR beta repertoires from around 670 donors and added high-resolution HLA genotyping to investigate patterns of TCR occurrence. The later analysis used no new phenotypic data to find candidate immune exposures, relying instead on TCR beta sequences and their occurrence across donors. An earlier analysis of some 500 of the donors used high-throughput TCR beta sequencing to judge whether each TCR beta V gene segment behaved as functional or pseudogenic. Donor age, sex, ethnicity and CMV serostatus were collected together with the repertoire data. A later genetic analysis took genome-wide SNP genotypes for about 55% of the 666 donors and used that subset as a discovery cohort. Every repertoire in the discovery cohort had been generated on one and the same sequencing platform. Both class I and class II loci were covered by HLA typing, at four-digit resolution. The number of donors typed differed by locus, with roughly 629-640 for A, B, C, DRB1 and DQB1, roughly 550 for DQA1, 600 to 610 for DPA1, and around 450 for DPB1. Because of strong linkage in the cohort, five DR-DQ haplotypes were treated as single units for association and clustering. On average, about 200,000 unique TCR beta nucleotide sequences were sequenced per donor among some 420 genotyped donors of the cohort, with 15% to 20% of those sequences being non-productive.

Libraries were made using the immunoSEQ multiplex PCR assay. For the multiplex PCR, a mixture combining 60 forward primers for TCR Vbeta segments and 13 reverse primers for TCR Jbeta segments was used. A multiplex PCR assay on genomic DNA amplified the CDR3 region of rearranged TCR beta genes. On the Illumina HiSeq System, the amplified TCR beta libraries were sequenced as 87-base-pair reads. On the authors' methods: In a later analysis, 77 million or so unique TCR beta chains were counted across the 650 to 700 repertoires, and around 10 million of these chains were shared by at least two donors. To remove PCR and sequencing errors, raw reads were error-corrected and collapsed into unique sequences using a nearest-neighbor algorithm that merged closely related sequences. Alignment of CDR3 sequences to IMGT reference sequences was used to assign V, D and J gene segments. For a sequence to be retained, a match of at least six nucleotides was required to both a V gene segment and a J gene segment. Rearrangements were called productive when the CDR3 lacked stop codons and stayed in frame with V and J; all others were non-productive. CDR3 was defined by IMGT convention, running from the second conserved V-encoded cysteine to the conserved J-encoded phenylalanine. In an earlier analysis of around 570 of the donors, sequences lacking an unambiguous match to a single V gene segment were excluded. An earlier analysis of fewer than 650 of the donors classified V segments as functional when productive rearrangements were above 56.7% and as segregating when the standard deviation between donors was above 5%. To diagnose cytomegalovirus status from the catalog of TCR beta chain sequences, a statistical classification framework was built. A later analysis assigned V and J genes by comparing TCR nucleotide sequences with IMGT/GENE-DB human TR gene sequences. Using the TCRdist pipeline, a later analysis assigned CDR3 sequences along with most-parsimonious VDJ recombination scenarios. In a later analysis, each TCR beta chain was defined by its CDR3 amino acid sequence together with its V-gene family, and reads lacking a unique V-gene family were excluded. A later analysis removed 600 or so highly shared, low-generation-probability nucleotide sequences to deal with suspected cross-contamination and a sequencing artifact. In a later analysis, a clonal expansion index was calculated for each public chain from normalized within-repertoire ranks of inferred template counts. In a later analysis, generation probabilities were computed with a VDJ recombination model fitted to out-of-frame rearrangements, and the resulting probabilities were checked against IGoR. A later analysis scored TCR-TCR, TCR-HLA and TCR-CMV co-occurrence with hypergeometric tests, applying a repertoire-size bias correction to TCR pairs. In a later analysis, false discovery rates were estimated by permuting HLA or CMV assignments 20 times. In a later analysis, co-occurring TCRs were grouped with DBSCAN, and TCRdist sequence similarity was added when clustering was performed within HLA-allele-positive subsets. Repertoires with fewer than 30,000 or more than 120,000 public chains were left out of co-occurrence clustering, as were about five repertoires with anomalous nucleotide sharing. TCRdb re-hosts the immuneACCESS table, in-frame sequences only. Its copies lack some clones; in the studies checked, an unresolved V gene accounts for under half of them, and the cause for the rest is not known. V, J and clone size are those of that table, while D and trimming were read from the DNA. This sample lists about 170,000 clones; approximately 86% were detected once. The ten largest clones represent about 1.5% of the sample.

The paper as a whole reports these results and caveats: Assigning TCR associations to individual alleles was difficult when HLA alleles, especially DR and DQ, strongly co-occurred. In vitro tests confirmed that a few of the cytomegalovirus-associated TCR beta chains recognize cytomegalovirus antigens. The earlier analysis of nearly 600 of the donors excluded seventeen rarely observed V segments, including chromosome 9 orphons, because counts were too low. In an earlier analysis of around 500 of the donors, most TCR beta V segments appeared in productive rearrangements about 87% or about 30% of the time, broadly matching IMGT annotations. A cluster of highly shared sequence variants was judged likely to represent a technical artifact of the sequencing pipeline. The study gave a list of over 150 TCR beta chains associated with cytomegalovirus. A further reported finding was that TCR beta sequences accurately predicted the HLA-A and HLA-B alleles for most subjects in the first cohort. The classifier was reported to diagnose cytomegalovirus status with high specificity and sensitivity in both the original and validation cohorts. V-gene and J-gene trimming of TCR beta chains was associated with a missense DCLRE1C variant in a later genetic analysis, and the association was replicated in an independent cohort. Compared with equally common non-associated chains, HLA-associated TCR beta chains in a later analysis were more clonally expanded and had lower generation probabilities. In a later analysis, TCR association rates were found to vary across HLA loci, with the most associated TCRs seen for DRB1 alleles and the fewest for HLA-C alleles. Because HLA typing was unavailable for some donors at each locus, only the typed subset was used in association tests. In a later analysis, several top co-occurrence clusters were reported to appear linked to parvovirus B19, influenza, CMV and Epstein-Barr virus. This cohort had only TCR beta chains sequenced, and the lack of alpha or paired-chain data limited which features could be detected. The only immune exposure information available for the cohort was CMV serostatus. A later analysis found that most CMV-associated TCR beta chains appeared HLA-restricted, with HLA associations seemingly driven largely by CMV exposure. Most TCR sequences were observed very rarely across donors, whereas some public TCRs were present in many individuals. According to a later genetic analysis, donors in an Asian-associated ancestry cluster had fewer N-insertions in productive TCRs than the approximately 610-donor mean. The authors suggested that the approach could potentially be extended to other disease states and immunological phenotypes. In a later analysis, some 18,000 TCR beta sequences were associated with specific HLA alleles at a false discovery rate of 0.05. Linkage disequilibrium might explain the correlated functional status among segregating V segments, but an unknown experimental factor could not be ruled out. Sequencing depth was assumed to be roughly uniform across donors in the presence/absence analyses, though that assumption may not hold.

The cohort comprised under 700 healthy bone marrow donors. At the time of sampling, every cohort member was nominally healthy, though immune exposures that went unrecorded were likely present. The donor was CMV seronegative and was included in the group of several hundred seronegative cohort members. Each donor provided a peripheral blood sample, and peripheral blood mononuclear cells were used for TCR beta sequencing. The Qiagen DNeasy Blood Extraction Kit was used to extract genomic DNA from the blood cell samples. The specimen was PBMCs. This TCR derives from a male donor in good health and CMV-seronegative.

The CDR3 protein sequence reads: CASSLVRDTQETQYF. The bases are TGTGCCAGCAGCTTGGTTAGGGACACCCAAGAGACCCAGTACTTC. Rearrangement joined TRBV5-6 to TRBJ2-5, with a weak D call of TRBD1 (6 bases match). The V and J ends are trimmed by 0 bases and 1 base, leaving 10 bases between them. Measured from the cysteine to the phenylalanine, the CDR3 is 15 residues long. Only the CDR3 DNA is retained, 45 bases long and in frame from the first base. From a lookup of the germline V gene, CDR1 and CDR2 are SGHDT and YYEEEE.